This T cell receptor (beta chain) is from a study of blood T cells in healthy people across ages. This CDR3 region has 17 residues. Germline-derived CDR1 and CDR2 are SGHDN and FVKESK. V dropped 2 bases and J dropped 2 bases, with 17 bases sitting between them. A J-beta primer mix and a sample-barcoded 5' primer were used in a second PCR of about 7 to 12 cycles. TCRdb re-called the 5' RACE reads with MiXCR, one entry per CDR3 protein. Among hundreds of thousands of distinct CDR3 sequences listed, 25% were seen once. This clonotype was found a few times. These data were also reused for a study on T cells of mothers and their children. From that second work: For related and unrelated pairs alike, thymic selection shapes TCR recombination output similarly.

The sequencing sample was made of blood. This receptor was taken from a boy aged 10-17 years in good health. The J gene is TRBJ2-3, the V gene TRBV14, with D possibly being TRBD2 (5 bases). CDR3 sequence: CASSQPVAGSSTDTQYF. The CDR3 DNA follows: TGTGCCAGCAGCCAACCGGTTGCGGGTTCGTCCACAGATACGCAGTATTTT.